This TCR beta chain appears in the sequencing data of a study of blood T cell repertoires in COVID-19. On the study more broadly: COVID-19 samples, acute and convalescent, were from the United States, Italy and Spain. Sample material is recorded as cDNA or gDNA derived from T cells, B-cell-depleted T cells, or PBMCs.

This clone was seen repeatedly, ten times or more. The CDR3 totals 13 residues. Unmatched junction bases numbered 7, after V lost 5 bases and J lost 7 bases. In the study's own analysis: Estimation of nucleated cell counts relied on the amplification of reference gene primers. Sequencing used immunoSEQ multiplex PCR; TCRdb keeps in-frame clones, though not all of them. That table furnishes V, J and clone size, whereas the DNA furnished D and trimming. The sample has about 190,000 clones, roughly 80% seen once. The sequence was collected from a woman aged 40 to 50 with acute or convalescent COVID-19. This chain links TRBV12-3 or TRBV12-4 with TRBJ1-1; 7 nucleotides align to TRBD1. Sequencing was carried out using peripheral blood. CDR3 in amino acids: CASSTGVGDEAFF. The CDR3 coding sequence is TGTGCCAGCAGTACAGGGGTCGGTGATGAAGCTTTCTTT.